The 2 T cell receptor beta chains below come from one sample, sequenced in a study of blood T cell repertoires in COVID-19 (dated by TCRdb to the early 2020s). The library was produced with the immunoSEQ multiplex PCR assay. Sourced from immuneACCESS, this table was stored by TCRdb with only in-frame sequences that have V and J called. A share of the clones is absent; for the studies checked, an unresolved V gene accounts for under half, and the remainder has no known explanation. The sample table holds 250,000 or so clones, of which around 89% were seen once. The biggest ten clones account for around 2.3% of the sample. Sequenced sample: peripheral blood. Source of these receptors: a woman aged 55-70 years with COVID-19, enrolled during active disease.

The rearrangement links TRBV19 to TRBJ2-2; D uncertain. Germline loops: CDR1 LNHDA, CDR2 SQIVND (reference sequence). The V end lost 6 bases, the J end lost 0 bases, and 8 bases lay between the germline ends. The CDR3 has 14 amino acids. CDR3 loop: CASRAQTNTGELFF. Here the CDR3 DNA reads TGTGCCAGTAGAGCACAGACGAACACCGGGGAGCTGTTTTTT.

The chain has TRBV13 and TRBJ2-3, with D unclear. Between the trimmed V and J ends, which lost 5 bases and 0 bases, there was a span of 12 bases. The CDR3 runs to 15 residues. Germline loops: CDR1 PRHDT, CDR2 FYEKMQ (reference sequence). The CDR3 nucleotides read TGTGCCAGCAGCGACTCGTACTCCAGCACAGATACGCAGTATTTT. Its protein is CASSDSYSSTDTQYF.